The 21 T cell receptor beta chains below were found in one sample sequenced in a study of radiation and T cells in renal cell carcinoma. Noted time point: blood 4 weeks post-SBRT, at nephrectomy. Treatment in this sample: 15 Gy SBRT to primary tumor, nephrectomy 4 weeks later. Measured with immunoSEQ multiplex PCR; TCRdb has only the in-frame clones, and not every one. The sample has 50,000 to 65,000 clones; about three quarters are singletons. Sample: blood, taken from a patient whose treatment included radiotherapy and nephrectomy. The receptors here all came from a man aged 55 to 69 with renal cell carcinoma.

J is TRBJ1-1 and V is TRBV27; 9 positions agree with TRBD1. CDR1 and CDR2 (germline): MNHEY, SMNVEV (reference sequence). This CDR3 spans 17 amino acids. V dropped 4 bases and J dropped 1; count of bases not matched to a gene: 10. CDR3 DNA sequence: TGTGCCAGCAGTTCAATCTCCGGGACAGGGTGGAACACTGAAGCTTTCTTT. Protein sequence: CASSSISGTGWNTEAFF.

In this sample, this clone turned up a few times. The CDR3 is CASSSHKQGPNTEAFF. Written as DNA, the CDR3 is TGCGCCAGCAGCTCCCACAAACAGGGCCCGAACACTGAAGCTTTCTTT. The chain uses TRBV5-1 and TRBJ1-1; a weak D match, TRBD1 (6 bases). Germline V gives CDR1 SGHRS, CDR2 YFSETQ. Trimming left V 3 bases short and J 1 base short, with 16 bases between. The CDR3 contains 16 residues.

The V and J genes are TRBV4-3 and TRBJ2-3; 8 nucleotides line up with TRBD2. The length of the CDR3 is 16 residues. Trimming at V came to 4 bases and at J to 8 bases, leaving 14 bases not matched to a gene. Germline CDR1 reads LGHNA; CDR2 reads YSLEER. The DNA of the CDR3 is TGCGCCAGCAGCCTCCGACCCGGGGGGGGCATCGTTACGCAGTATTTT. Its translation: CASSLRPGGGIVTQYF.

The J gene is TRBJ2-6, the V gene TRBV5-1, with 9 bases matching TRBD2. Germline CDR1 is SGHRS and CDR2 is YFSETQ. Losses at the gene ends were 0 bases for V and 2 bases for J; bases not matched to a gene: 3. The CDR3 runs 17 residues. The CDR3 sequence: CASSLVAGDAGANVLTF. The CDR3 DNA is TGCGCCAGCAGCTTGGTAGCGGGGGATGCTGGGGCCAACGTCCTGACTTTC.

J is TRBJ1-1 and V is TRBV5-6; D is possibly TRBD1 (6 bases). CDR1 is SGHDT, CDR2 YYEEEE, per germline. The germline V and J ends were trimmed by 3 bases and 1 base, with 7 bases remaining between them. This CDR3 has 13 residues. The CDR3 is CASSWGQNTEAFF. In nucleotides, the CDR3 is TGTGCCAGCAGCTGGGGACAGAACACTGAAGCTTTCTTT.

The rearrangement joins TRBV11-2 to TRBJ2-3, with unresolved D. The CDR3 is 13 amino acids. Trimming removed 5 bases from V and 4 bases from J, with 10 bases in between. Germline loops: CDR1 SGHAT, CDR2 FQNNGV. The CDR3 loop is CASSAQVSDTQYF. The CDR3 DNA follows: TGTGCCAGCAGCGCACAAGTGTCAGATACGCAGTATTTT.

The chain couples TRBV30 to TRBJ2-7; the match to TRBD2 covers 7 bases. Germline loops: CDR1 GTSNPN, CDR2 SVGIG (reference sequence). Germline trimming cut 3 bases from V and 6 bases from J; bases unmatched to any gene: 11. The CDR3 covers 14 residues. The CDR3 protein is CAWRATFGRVEQYF. The CDR3 DNA reads TGTGCCTGGAGGGCGACATTTGGGAGGGTCGAGCAGTACTTC.

The sample holds one count of this clone. DNA of the CDR3: TGTGCCAGCAGCGACGGTGGAGACGAAAAACTGTTTTTT. As protein: CASSDGGDEKLFF. The chain is built from TRBV9 and TRBJ1-4; D not certain. The CDR3 spans 13 residues. Germline lookup yields CDR1 SGDLS and CDR2 YYNGEE. V lost 3 bases and J 8 bases, leaving 11 bases between the germline ends.

J is TRBJ2-7 and V is TRBV15; TRBD1 agrees at 9 bases. The CDR3 is made up of 13 amino acids. CDR1 is LNHNV and CDR2 is YYDKDF in the germline V gene (reference sequence). V lost 3 bases, J lost 5 bases, and 2 bases stayed unmatched. The CDR3 reads CATSRGQGHEQYV. The CDR3 DNA reads as TGTGCCACCAGCAGGGGACAGGGTCACGAGCAGTACGTC.

This clone was recorded only once. V usage is TRBV6-1 and J usage is TRBJ2-7; no clear D gene. Deletions cut 5 bases from V and 4 bases from J, with 6 bases between. The CDR3 totals 11 residues. The germline V gene encodes CDR1 MNHNS and CDR2 SASEGT. CDR3 bases: TGTGCCAGCAGTCGCAAGTACGAGCAGTACTTC. It codes for CASSRKYEQYF.

Here the CDR3 DNA reads TGCAGCGTTGGACAGGGCCTAGATACGCAGTATTTT. It specifies CSVGQGLDTQYF. The chain employs TRBV29-1 and TRBJ2-3, with 7 bases fitting TRBD1. CDR1 and CDR2 from the germline V gene are SQVTM and ANQGSEA. This CDR3 comprises 12 residues. V lost 4 bases and J lost 5; bases outside the gene matches: 3.

The rearrangement links TRBV30 to TRBJ2-6, with D unresolved. The V gene lost 3 bases and the J gene lost 0 bases, with 3 bases spanning the gap. Germline CDR1 reads GTSNPN; CDR2 reads SVGIG (reference sequence). This CDR3 has 13 amino acids. CDR3 in amino acids: CAWSRSGANVLTF. Here the CDR3 DNA reads TGTGCCTGGAGCCGCTCTGGGGCCAACGTCCTGACTTTC.

This chain uses TRBV6-5 with TRBJ2-7; D is perhaps TRBD1 or TRBD2 (5 bases each). This CDR3 has 13 amino acids. V shed 7 bases and J shed 5 bases, with 15 bases lying between them. The germline V gene encodes CDR1 MNHEY and CDR2 SVGAGI. This chain's CDR3 is CASTPRGVHEQYF. CDR3 in DNA: TGTGCCAGCACCCCCCGGGGCGTCCACGAGCAGTACTTC.

This clone was seen only a few times. The J gene is TRBJ1-4, the V gene TRBV30; D is undetermined. Germline CDR1 GTSNPN, CDR2 SVGIG (reference sequence). The CDR3 spans 14 residues. The V gene lost 0 bases and the J gene lost 7 bases, with 12 bases spanning the gap. CDR3 sequence: CAWSVHGEGEKLFF. The CDR3 DNA reads TGTGCCTGGAGTGTACATGGGGAAGGTGAAAAACTGTTTTTT.

This clone was seen only a few times. CDR3 in DNA: TGTGCCACCAGCTGGGCAAGGACAACTAATGAAAAACTGTTTTTT. Encoded protein: CATSWARTTNEKLFF. The rearrangement uses TRBV15 and TRBJ1-4; D is unclear. The germline gives CDR1 LNHNV, CDR2 YYDKDF (reference sequence). Trimming shortened V by 5 bases and J by 0 bases, and 10 bases separated the two germline ends. The CDR3 extends over 15 amino acids.

This clone was counted a single time. The gene calls are TRBV6-6 and TRBJ1-3, with 12 bases that match TRBD1. Germline loops: CDR1 MNHNY, CDR2 SVGAGI (reference sequence). The CDR3 is 15 residues long. The trim removed 5 bases at V and 8 bases at J, leaving 7 bases unmatched. For the CDR3, the DNA is TGTGCCAGCAGTAAACGGGACAGGGGGCGAGACACCATATATTTT. It is translated as CASSKRDRGRDTIYF.

The V and J genes are TRBV14 and TRBJ2-2, with D possibly matching TRBD1 (5 bases). Germline-derived CDR1 and CDR2 are SGHDN and FVKESK. Between the trimmed V and J ends, which lost 1 base and 5 bases, there was a span of 11 bases. This CDR3 is 15 amino acids long. CDR3 sequence (DNA): TGTGCCAGCAGCCAAGGCCTCCAGGGAACCGGGGAGCTGTTTTTT. Its translation: CASSQGLQGTGELFF.

The J gene is TRBJ2-3, the V gene TRBV7-6; D remains unclear. This CDR3 has 14 amino acids. Between the trimmed V and J ends, which lost 5 bases and 2 bases, there was a span of 11 bases. The V gene's germline CDR1 is SGHVS and CDR2 FNYEAQ. The CDR3 bases are TGTGCCAGCAGCCCCGCACAGCTCACAGATACGCAGTATTTT. Translated: CASSPAQLTDTQYF.

This clone was observed a single time. CDR3 protein: CASSPPDRASAGYTF. The CDR3 region has the DNA TGTGCCAGCTCACCACCGGACAGGGCGAGTGCAGGCTACACCTTC. This sequence joins TRBV18 and TRBJ1-2, with TRBD1 matching over 8 bases. The V segment lost 0 bases and the J segment 8 bases; nucleotides outside the gene matches: 8. CDR3 length: 15 residues. The V gene's germline CDR1 is KGHSH and CDR2 LQKENI.

This clone appeared a few times. The chain joins TRBV29-1 to TRBJ2-5, with a tentative D call TRBD2 (5 bases). CDR1 SQVTM and CDR2 ANQGSEA come from the germline V gene. Trimming took 5 bases from V and 3 from J, leaving 10 bases between them. The CDR3 length is 12 residues. Written as DNA, the CDR3 is TGCAGCGTTCAAGCGGCCGAAGAGACCCAGTACTTC. Its protein product is CSVQAAEETQYF.

The chain is built from TRBV19 and TRBJ2-3; D unclear. This CDR3 comprises 11 residues. Germline V gives CDR1 LNHDA, CDR2 SQIVND (reference sequence). Trimming left V 9 bases short and J 6 bases short, with 10 bases between. CDR3 in amino acids: CASGNRDTQYF. The CDR3, as DNA: TGTGCCAGCGGAAACCGGGATACGCAGTATTTT.